The rows below give T cell receptor beta chains drawn from one sample of a study of T cell responses to AZD1222 COVID-19 vaccine. Repertoires were generated with immunoSEQ multiplex PCR, while TCRdb's copy carries only in-frame clones and drops some. The table has 150,000 to 200,000 clones, about 88% seen once. The sample in question was peripheral blood, obtained on day 0 of AZD1222 vaccination. The receptors were sampled from an adult in good health. Both conserved end residues are part of each CDR3. D genes are given only for firm matches. The listing skips clone size in some rows; elsewhere it reads once, few, many or a size class.

cdr3_length	d_call	v_call	clone_size	j_call	cdr3_nt	cdr3_aa
12	TRBD1	TRBV5-1	NA	TRBJ2-7	TGCGCCAGCGGGGACAGTACCTACGAGCAGTACTTC	CASGDSTYEQYF
17	NA	TRBV11-2	NA	TRBJ2-1	TGTGCCAGCAGCTTAGAGCCAGATCCGAGCTCCTACAATGAGCAGTTCTTC	CASSLEPDPSSYNEQFF
13	NA	TRBV30	NA	TRBJ2-2	TGTGCCTGGAAGCCGCTGTCGACCGGGGAGCTGTTTTTT	CAWKPLSTGELFF
12	NA	TRBV9	NA	TRBJ1-4	TGTGCCAGCAGCGTAGATGGCGCAAAACTGTTTTTT	CASSVDGAKLFF
15	NA	TRBV5-6	NA	TRBJ1-5	TGTGCCAGCAGACCCGGTGCCAGGGTTGGGCAGCCCCAGCATTTT	CASRPGARVGQPQHF
15	NA	TRBV15	NA	TRBJ2-5	TGTGCCACCAGCAGAGATGTGGGGAGTTGGGAGACCCAGTACTTC	CATSRDVGSWETQYF
15	TRBD1	TRBV6-5	NA	TRBJ2-2	TGTGCCAGCAGTTATGGGGACAGGGACACCGGGGAGCTGTTTTTT	CASSYGDRDTGELFF
13	NA	TRBV29-1	NA	TRBJ1-1	TGCAGCGTTGCCAGACAGGAGAACACTGAAGCTTTCTTT	CSVARQENTEAFF
12	NA	TRBV28	NA	TRBJ2-7	TGTGCCAGCAGCGGCTTGGGGTACGAGCAGTACTTC	CASSGLGYEQYF
15	TRBD1	TRBV28	NA	TRBJ2-7	TGTGCCAGCAGTTTACTGAAGGGGGCGAACTACGAGCAGTACTTC	CASSLLKGANYEQYF
13	TRBD1	TRBV5-4	few	TRBJ2-7	TGTGCCAGCCTGATGGGACAGGGTTACGAGCAGTACTTC	CASLMGQGYEQYF
15	TRBD2	TRBV27	NA	TRBJ2-1	TGTGCCAGCACCCAAACTAGCGAAGGGCCTCATGAGCAGTTCTTC	CASTQTSEGPHEQFF
13	NA	TRBV6-5	NA	TRBJ2-7	TGTGCCAGCAGTTATCCGACAGGAACCGAGCAGTACTTC	CASSYPTGTEQYF
13	NA	TRBV29-1	NA	TRBJ2-1	TGCAGCGTTGCGCAGACAGTCTACAATGAGCAGTTCTTC	CSVAQTVYNEQFF
17	NA	TRBV11-2	few	TRBJ2-7	TGTGCCAGCAGCTTCCGTGGTCGAAGCCCATTCTCCTACGAGCAGTACTTC	CASSFRGRSPFSYEQYF
14	TRBD1	TRBV5-4	NA	TRBJ1-6	TGTGCCAGCAGCGGCAGGGGGAGCAATTCACCCCTCCACTTT	CASSGRGSNSPLHF
15	NA	TRBV3-1/TRBV3-2	once	TRBJ1-2	TGTGCCAGCAGCCAAGCGGGGGGCTTCGGCTATGGCTACACCTTC	CASSQAGGFGYGYTF
12	NA	TRBV23-1	once	TRBJ1-2	TGCGCCAGCAGTCCCAGGGCTGACGGCTACACCTTC	CASSPRADGYTF
14	NA	TRBV19	once	TRBJ1-5	TGTGCCAGTAGTATACAACGGAACAATCAGCCCCAGCATTTT	CASSIQRNNQPQHF
14	NA	TRBV6-6	NA	TRBJ2-3	TGTGCCAGCAGTTCTGGGACTTCGAGGGATACGCAGTATTTT	CASSSGTSRDTQYF